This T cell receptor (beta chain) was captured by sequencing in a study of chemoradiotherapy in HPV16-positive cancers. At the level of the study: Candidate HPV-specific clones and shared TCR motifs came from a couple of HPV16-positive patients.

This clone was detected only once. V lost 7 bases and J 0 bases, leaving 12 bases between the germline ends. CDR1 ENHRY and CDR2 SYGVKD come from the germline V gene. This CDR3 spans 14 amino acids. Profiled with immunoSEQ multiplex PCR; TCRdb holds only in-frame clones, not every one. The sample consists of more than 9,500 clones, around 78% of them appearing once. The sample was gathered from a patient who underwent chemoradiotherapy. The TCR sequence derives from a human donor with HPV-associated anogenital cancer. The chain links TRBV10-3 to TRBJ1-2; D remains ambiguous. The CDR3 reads CAIKNDISNYGYTF. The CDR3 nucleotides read TGTGCCATCAAGAACGACATTTCTAACTATGGCTACACCTTC.